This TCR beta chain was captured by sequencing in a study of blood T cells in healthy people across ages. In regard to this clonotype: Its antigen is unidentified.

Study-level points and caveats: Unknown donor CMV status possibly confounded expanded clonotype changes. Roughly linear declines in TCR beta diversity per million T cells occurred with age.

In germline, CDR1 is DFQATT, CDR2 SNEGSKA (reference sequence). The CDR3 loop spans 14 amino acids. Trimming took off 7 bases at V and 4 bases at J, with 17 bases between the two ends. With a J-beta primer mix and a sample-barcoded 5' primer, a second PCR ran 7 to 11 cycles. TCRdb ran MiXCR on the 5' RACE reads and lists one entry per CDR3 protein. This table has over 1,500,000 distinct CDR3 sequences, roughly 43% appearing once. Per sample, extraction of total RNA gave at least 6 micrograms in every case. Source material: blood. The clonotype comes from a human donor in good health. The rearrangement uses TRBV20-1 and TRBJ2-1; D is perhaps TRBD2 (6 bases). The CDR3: CSGTGGRLYNEQFF. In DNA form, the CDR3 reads TGCAGTGGTACCGGGGGTCGTCTATACAATGAGCAGTTCTTC.